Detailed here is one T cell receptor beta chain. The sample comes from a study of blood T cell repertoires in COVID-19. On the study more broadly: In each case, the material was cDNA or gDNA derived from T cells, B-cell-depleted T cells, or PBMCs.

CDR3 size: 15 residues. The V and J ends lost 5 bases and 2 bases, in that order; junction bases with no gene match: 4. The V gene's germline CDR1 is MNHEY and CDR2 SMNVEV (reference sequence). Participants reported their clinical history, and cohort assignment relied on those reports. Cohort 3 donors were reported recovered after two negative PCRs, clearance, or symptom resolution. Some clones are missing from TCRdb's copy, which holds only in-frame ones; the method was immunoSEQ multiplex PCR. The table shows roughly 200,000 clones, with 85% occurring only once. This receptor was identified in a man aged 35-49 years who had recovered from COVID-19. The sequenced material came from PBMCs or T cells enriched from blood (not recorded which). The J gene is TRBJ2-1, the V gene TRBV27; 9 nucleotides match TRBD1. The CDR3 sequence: CASSPGTGTYNEQFF. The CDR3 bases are TGTGCCAGCAGTCCGGGGACAGGGACCTACAATGAGCAGTTCTTC.